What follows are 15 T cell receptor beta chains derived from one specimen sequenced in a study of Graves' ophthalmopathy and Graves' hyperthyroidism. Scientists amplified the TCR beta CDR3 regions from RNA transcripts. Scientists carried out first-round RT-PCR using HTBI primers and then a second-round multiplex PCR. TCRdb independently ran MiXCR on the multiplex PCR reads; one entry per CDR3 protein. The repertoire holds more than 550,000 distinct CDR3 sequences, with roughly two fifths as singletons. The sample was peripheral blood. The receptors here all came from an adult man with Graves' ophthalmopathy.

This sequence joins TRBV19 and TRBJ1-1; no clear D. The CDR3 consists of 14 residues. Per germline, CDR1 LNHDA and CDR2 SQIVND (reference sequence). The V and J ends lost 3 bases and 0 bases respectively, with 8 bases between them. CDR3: CASSIGRLNTEAFF. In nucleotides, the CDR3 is TGTGCCAGTAGTATTGGCAGGTTGAACACTGAAGCTTTCTTT.

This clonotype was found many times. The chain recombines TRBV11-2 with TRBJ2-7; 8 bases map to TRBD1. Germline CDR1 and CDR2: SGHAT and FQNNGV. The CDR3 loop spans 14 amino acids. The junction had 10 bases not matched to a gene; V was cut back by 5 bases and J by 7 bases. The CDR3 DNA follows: TGTGCCAGCAGCCCTCACCCAGGGGGCGAAGAGCAGTACTTC. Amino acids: CASSPHPGGEEQYF.

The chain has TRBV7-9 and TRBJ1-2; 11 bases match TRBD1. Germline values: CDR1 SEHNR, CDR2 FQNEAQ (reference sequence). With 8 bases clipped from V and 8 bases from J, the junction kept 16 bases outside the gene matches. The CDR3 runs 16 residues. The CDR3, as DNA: TGTGCCAGCTCACCACCGGACAGGGGGCGCGATGGGGGCTACACCTTC. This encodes CASSPPDRGRDGGYTF.

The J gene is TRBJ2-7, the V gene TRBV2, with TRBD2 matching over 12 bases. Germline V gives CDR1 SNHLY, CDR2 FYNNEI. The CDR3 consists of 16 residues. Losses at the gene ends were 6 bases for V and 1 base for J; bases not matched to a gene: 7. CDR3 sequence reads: CASSHAGTSGSYEQYF. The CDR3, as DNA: TGTGCCAGCAGCCATGCCGGGACTAGCGGGTCCTACGAGCAGTACTTC.

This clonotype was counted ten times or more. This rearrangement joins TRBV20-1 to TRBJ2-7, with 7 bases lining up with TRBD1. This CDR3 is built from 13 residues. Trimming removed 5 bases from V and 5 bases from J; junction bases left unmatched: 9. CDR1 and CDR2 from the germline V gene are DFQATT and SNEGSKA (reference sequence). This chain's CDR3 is CSAETGTADEQYF. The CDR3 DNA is TGCAGTGCTGAAACCGGGACAGCGGACGAGCAGTACTTC.

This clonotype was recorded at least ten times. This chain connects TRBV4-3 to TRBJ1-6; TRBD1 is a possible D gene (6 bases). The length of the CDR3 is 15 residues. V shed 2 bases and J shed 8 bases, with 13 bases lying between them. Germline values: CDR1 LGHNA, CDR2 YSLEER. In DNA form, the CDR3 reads TGCGCCAGCAGCCAACTAGGGGGGGCTGATTCACCCCTCCACTTT. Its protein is CASSQLGGADSPLHF.

As DNA, the CDR3 is TGTGCCAGCAGTGAATGGGGTGGTGAGACCCAGTACTTC. Translation: CASSEWGGETQYF. This sequence joins TRBV2 and TRBJ2-5, with D unresolved. Per the germline V gene, CDR1 is SNHLY and CDR2 is FYNNEI. V lost 2 bases, J lost 5 bases, and 9 bases lay in between. CDR3 length: 13 residues. Together with reference TRBV2 and TRBJ2-5, the CDR3 gives the full variable domain: EPEVTQTPSHQVTQMGQEVILRCVPISNHLYFYWYRQILGQKVEFLVSFYNNEISEKSEIFDDQFSVERPDGSNFTLKIRSTKLEDSAMYFCASSEWGGETQYFGPGTRLLVL.

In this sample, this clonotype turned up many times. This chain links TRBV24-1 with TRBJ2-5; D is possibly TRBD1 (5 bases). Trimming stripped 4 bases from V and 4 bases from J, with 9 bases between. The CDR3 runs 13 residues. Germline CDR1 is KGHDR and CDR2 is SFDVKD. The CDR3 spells CATSETGIETQYF. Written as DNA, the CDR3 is TGTGCCACCAGTGAAACAGGCATAGAGACCCAGTACTTC.

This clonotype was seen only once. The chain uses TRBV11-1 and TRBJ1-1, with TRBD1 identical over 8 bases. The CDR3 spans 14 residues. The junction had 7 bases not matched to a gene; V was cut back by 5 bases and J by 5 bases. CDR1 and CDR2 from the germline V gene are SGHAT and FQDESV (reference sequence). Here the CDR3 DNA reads TGTGCCAGCAGCGCGGACAGGGAGAGAACTGAAGCTTTCTTT. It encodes CASSADRERTEAFF.

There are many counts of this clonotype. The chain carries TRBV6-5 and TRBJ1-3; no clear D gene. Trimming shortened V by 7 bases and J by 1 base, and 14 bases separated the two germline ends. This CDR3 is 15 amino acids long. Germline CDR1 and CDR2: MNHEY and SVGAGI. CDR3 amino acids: CASTLSSTSGNTIYF. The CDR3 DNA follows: TGTGCCAGCACCCTATCAAGCACGTCTGGAAACACCATATATTTT.

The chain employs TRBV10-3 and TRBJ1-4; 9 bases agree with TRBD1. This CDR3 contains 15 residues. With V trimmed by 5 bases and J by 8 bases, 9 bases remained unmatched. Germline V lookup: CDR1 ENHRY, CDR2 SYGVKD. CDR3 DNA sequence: TGTGCCATCAGTACAGGGGGCTTGGAGCACGAAAAACTGTTTTTT. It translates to CAISTGGLEHEKLFF.

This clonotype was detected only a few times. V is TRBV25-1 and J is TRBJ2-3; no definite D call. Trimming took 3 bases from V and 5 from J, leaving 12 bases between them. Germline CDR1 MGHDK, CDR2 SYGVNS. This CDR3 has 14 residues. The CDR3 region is CASSEFAVGDTQYF. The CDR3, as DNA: TGTGCCAGCAGTGAGTTTGCGGTGGGAGATACGCAGTATTTT.

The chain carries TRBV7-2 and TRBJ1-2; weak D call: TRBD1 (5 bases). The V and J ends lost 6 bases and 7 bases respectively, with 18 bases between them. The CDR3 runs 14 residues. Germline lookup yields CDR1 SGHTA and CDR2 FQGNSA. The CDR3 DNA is TGTGCCAGCAGTCCGGCGGGGCTGTGGGGTGGCTACACCTTC. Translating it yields CASSPAGLWGGYTF.

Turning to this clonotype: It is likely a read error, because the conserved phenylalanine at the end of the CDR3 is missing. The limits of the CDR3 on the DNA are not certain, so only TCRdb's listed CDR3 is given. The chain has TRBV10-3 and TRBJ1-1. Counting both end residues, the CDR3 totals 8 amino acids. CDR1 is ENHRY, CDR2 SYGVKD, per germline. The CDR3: CASSWLAE.

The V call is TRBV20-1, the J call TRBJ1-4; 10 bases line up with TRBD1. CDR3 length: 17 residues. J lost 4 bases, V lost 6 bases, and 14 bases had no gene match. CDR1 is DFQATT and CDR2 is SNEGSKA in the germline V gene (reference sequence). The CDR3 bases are TGCAGTGCAACCAAGACAGGGGGCGAAGTTATTAATGAAAAACTGTTTTTT. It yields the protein CSATKTGGEVINEKLFF.